These T cell receptor beta chains were read from a single sample in a study of blood T cells in healthy people across ages. TCRdb called the 5' RACE reads again in MiXCR, with one record for every CDR3 protein. The sample gives some 760,000 distinct CDR3 sequences, approximately 25% of which show up once; 9% to 9.5% is in the top ten. The same data also went into a second study, on T cells of mothers and their children.

Sequences were obtained from blood. Receptor source: a boy aged 10-17 years in good health. The CDR3 runs from the conserved cysteine through the conserved F or W. D genes are given only for firm matches. The size entry is marked missing in some rows and otherwise reads once, few, many or a size class.

>few|TRBV4-3|-|14|TRBJ1-5
TGCGCCAGCAGCCAAGGGTTGGGCAATCAGCCCCAGCATTTT
CASSQGLGNQPQHF
>few|TRBV12-5|-|12|TRBJ2-7
TGTGCTAGTGCCGGCGACTACTACGAGCAGTACTTC
CASAGDYYEQYF
>-|TRBV20-1|-|17|TRBJ1-1
TGCAGTGCTAGAGATCTCGTCCTCGGCAATTCGAACACTGAAGCTTTCTTT
CSARDLVLGNSNTEAFF
>-|TRBV29-1|-|10|TRBJ2-1
TGCAGCGTGCCTTGCAATGAGCAGTTCTTC
CSVPCNEQFF
>-|TRBV12-3/TRBV12-4|TRBD1|14|TRBJ2-7
TGTGCCAGCAGTGTACTGGGGACAGGGGCCGAGCAGTACTTC
CASSVLGTGAEQYF
>-|TRBV7-9|TRBD1|15|TRBJ1-6
TGTGCCAGCAGCTTAGCCCCGGGACAGGGTATATCCCTCCACTTT
CASSLAPGQGISLHF
>few|TRBV28|TRBD2|14|TRBJ2-7
TGTGCCAGCAGTCTCCTAGCGGGAGACCACGAGCAGTACTTC
CASSLLAGDHEQYF
>-|TRBV7-8|-|11|TRBJ2-1
TGTGCCAGCAGCTTACAGAATGAGCAGTTCTTC
CASSLQNEQFF
>-|TRBV5-1|-|14|TRBJ2-1
TGCGCCAGCAGCTTGGGATTTTCGAGGAATGAGCAGTTCTTC
CASSLGFSRNEQFF
>few|TRBV5-1|TRBD1|15|TRBJ1-6
TGCGCCAGCAGCATTGGGACAGGGGGAGGTTCACCCCTCCACTTT
CASSIGTGGGSPLHF
>-|TRBV29-1|TRBD2|14|TRBJ2-1
TGCAGCGGGCAATTAGCGGGAGTTGGAAATGAGCAGTTCTTC
CSGQLAGVGNEQFF
>many|TRBV7-2|-|12|TRBJ2-7
TGTGCCAGCAGCTTAAGTCTCTACGAGCAGTACTTC
CASSLSLYEQYF
>-|TRBV20-1|TRBD2|19|TRBJ2-3
TGCAGTGCTAGTAGCCCCCGGCTAGCGGGGGGGAAGAGCACAGATACGCAGTATTTT
CSASSPRLAGGKSTDTQYF
>-|TRBV6-6|-|16|TRBJ1-6
TGTGCCAGCAGTTCCCCCGATTCATTGGGCTATTCACCCCTCCACTTT
CASSSPDSLGYSPLHF
>few|TRBV29-1|-|11|TRBJ2-1
TGCAGCGCCGGCTCCTACAATGAGCAGTTCTTC
CSAGSYNEQFF
>few|TRBV28|TRBD1|13|TRBJ2-7
TGTGCCAGCGGGGACAGGGGTTCCTACGAGCAGTACTTC
CASGDRGSYEQYF
>few|TRBV20-1|TRBD2|16|TRBJ2-1
TGCAGTGCTAGGGAATGGGCAGCGGGAGGGCCTGATGAGCAGTTCTTC
CSAREWAAGGPDEQFF
>-|TRBV29-1|-|13|TRBJ2-3
TGCAGCGTTGATCGGCGGGGCACAGATACGCAGTATTTT
CSVDRRGTDTQYF
>-|TRBV7-2|-|13|TRBJ2-7
TGTGCCAGCAGCTTAGGTCGGAATTACGAGCAGTACTTC
CASSLGRNYEQYF
>-|TRBV18|TRBD1|14|TRBJ2-3
TGTGCCAGCTCATCGACAGGGTGGCAAGATACGCAGTATTTT
CASSSTGWQDTQYF
>many|TRBV5-1|TRBD2|15|TRBJ2-5
TGTGCCAGCAGCTTAGGGCTAGCGGGAGAAGAGACCCAGTACTTC
CASSLGLAGEETQYF
>few|TRBV4-3|-|14|TRBJ2-7
TGCGCCAGCAGCCAAGACTTGGGCTCCTACGAGCAGTACTTC
CASSQDLGSYEQYF
>-|TRBV6-2/TRBV6-3|-|15|TRBJ2-5
TGTGCCAGCAGTTACGGGGGGACACATCAAGAGACCCAGTACTTC
CASSYGGTHQETQYF
>few|TRBV20-1|-|12|TRBJ1-1
TGCAGTGCTGTACCAGAATCCTCTGAAGCTTTCTTT
CSAVPESSEAFF
>-|TRBV7-2|-|15|TRBJ2-2
TGTGCCAGCAGCTTAGGGGGGACTGGGGGATCAGAGCTGTTTTTT
CASSLGGTGGSELFF
>-|TRBV12-3/TRBV12-4|-|13|TRBJ2-1
TGTGCCAGCAGTTTAAGACAGTCGAATGAGCAGTTCTTC
CASSLRQSNEQFF
>-|TRBV7-2|TRBD1|14|TRBJ1-6
TGTGCCAGCAGCGGACAGGGGAATAATTCACCCCTCCACTTT
CASSGQGNNSPLHF
>few|TRBV28|-|12|TRBJ2-3
TGTGCCAGCAGTATCCAGACAGATACGCAGTATTTT
CASSIQTDTQYF
>few|TRBV3-1|-|13|TRBJ2-7
TGTGCCAGCAGCGCACAGCAGGAGAACGAGCAGTACTTC
CASSAQQENEQYF
>few|TRBV11-2|-|13|TRBJ2-1
TGTGCCAGCAGCAAATACCAGGGAGGTGAGCAGTTCTTC
CASSKYQGGEQFF
>-|TRBV4-1|TRBD2|13|TRBJ2-1
TGCGCCGTAAGGGCTAGCGGGAGCGATGAGCAGTTCTTC
CAVRASGSDEQFF
>-|TRBV11-2|-|15|TRBJ1-2
TGTGCCAGCAGCCCCCCCCGACAGGTCCACTATGGCTACACCTTC
CASSPPRQVHYGYTF
>-|TRBV5-1|-|13|TRBJ2-1
TGCGCCAGCAGCTTGGAGGTCGACAATGAGCAGTTCTTC
CASSLEVDNEQFF
>few|TRBV6-5|TRBD1|13|TRBJ2-2
TGTGCCAGCCTCGGGACAGGGCGAAGTAAGCTGTTTTTT
CASLGTGRSKLFF
>few|TRBV7-3|-|13|TRBJ2-1
TGTGCCAGCAGCGGGGGGTCGGGGGATGAGCAGTTCTTC
CASSGGSGDEQFF
>few|TRBV29-1|-|16|TRBJ2-3
TGCAGCGTTGAAGGGTGGGCAGGGGGGAGCACAGATACGCAGTATTTT
CSVEGWAGGSTDTQYF
>-|TRBV7-2|-|18|TRBJ2-2
TGTGCCAGCAGCTTAGTCCCCCATGGGCGGGTCCGCACCGGGGAGCTGTTTTTT
CASSLVPHGRVRTGELFF
>-|TRBV5-1|-|17|TRBJ2-7
TGCGCCAGCAGCGTAGCCGGGACGGGGCTTAGCTCCTACGAGCAGTACTTC
CASSVAGTGLSSYEQYF
>-|TRBV12-3/TRBV12-4|-|13|TRBJ2-2
TGTGCCAGCAGTTTCACCCACACCGGGGAGCTGTTTTTT
CASSFTHTGELFF
>-|TRBV29-1|-|14|TRBJ2-2
TGCAGCGTTCTGGGGACTTCGAACACCGGGGAGCTGTTTTTT
CSVLGTSNTGELFF
>few|TRBV28|TRBD1|14|TRBJ2-7
TGTGCCAGCAGTAGGACAGGGATCAGCGGCGAGCAGTACTTC
CASSRTGISGEQYF
>-|TRBV5-6|-|16|TRBJ2-5
TGTGCCAGCAGTTTCTACTCCCTCGGACTACAAGAGACCCAGTACTTC
CASSFYSLGLQETQYF
>once|TRBV7-9|TRBD1|18|TRBJ1-4
TGTGCCAGCAGCCCTCGGGTGATAGGGGGCGAGCTTAATGAAAAACTGTTTTTT
CASSPRVIGGELNEKLFF
>few|TRBV28|-|14|TRBJ2-4
TGTGCCAGCACTATACACAGAGCCAAAAACATTCAGTACTTC
CASTIHRAKNIQYF
>few|TRBV28|TRBD2|16|TRBJ2-7
TGTGCCAGCAGTGCCCTGGGAAGCGGGAGTTACTACGAGCAGTACTTC
CASSALGSGSYYEQYF
>few|TRBV12-3/TRBV12-4|-|14|TRBJ2-5
TGTGCCAGCAGTTTAAGGCGGCTGCAAGAGACCCAGTACTTC
CASSLRRLQETQYF
>-|TRBV6-6|-|15|TRBJ1-3
TGTGCCAGCAGTCCAGAGACTGGGACTGGAAACACCATATATTTT
CASSPETGTGNTIYF
>-|TRBV20-1|-|16|TRBJ2-5
TGCAGTGCTAGAGATCCGCGGGGCCAGTCTGCCGAGACCCAGTACTTC
CSARDPRGQSAETQYF
>few|TRBV6-1|-|16|TRBJ2-5
TGTGCCAGCAGTGAAGAAGGGTTGAGGGCGCAAGAGACCCAGTACTTC
CASSEEGLRAQETQYF
>-|TRBV21-1|-|14|TRBJ2-1
TGTGCCAGCAGCAAAGGAGAATTAAACAATGAGCAGTTCTTC
CASSKGELNNEQFF
>-|TRBV6-4|-|15|TRBJ2-3
TGTGCCAGCAGTGACTCGGGCGGGGTCACAGATACGCAGTATTTT
CASSDSGGVTDTQYF
>few|TRBV6-1|-|13|TRBJ1-4
TGTGCCAGTGGTCGGTGGACTAATGAAAAACTGTTTTTT
CASGRWTNEKLFF
>-|TRBV6-5|-|14|TRBJ2-7
TGTGCCAGCAGTCCACCCTCTTGGACAAACGAGCAGTACTTC
CASSPPSWTNEQYF